The clone carrying this T cell receptor beta chain was observed many times. Antigen specificity is unknown. This sample was included in a study of identical twins. Unique molecular identifiers were present on the cDNA, which also gained a universal primer site by template switching. TCRdb passed the 5' RACE reads through MiXCR, listing each CDR3 protein once. The table includes 690,000 or so distinct CDR3 sequences, 5.5% to 6.5% detected once. Study observations and caveats: While abundant cord blood beta clonotypes carried fewer insertions, memory repertoires showed no such pattern. Twin-shared out-of-frame alpha sequences showed excess low generation probability.

The sample comprised naive T cells sorted from blood. This sequence was found in a man aged 18 to 30 in good health.

The CDR3 loop is CSAQHKAVERESKYNEQFF. The CDR3 coding sequence is TGCAGCGCACAGCACAAAGCCGTCGAGCGGGAGAGTAAGTACAATGAGCAGTTCTTC. This rearrangement joins TRBV29-1 to TRBJ2-1; 8 bases agree with TRBD2. Trimming cost V 7 bases and J 4 bases; bases outside gene matches: 24. The CDR3 has 19 amino acids. CDR1 and CDR2 (germline): SQVTM, ANQGSEA.